The 31 T cell receptor beta chains reported below all come from one sample, sequenced in a study of T cell clonality in common variable immunodeficiency. Study-wide results and limits: In common variable immunodeficiency, TCR beta chains reportedly carried fewer deletions and N-nucleotide insertions.

Their cognate antigens are unknown. Only in-frame clones appear in the TCRdb table, and some are missing; sequencing was by immunoSEQ multiplex PCR. The sample gives roughly 12,000 clones, none seen only once, and the top ten clones hold around 6.9%. The sequenced sample was peripheral blood mononuclear cells. All receptors derive from a human donor with common variable immunodeficiency.

This clone appeared many times. Coverage ceases 3 residues before the CDR3 finishes, and the germline J gene fills in the end. This chain uses TRBV30 with TRBJ1-3, with D perhaps TRBD1 (5 bases). Trimming cost V 2 bases and J 0 bases, with 14 bases left between them. The CDR3 is 16 amino acids. The germline V gene has CDR1 GTSNPN and CDR2 SVGIG (reference sequence). Partial CDR3 DNA: TGTGCCTGGAGTTTCCCAGGGAGAACCTCTGGAAACACC. Protein: CAWSFPGRTSGNT. The entire CDR3 protein is CAWSFPGRTSGNTIYF.

This clone was detected only a few times. The sequence runs out 3 residues before the end of the CDR3; the remainder is reconstructed from the germline J gene. The rearrangement uses TRBV5-6 and TRBJ2-7, with D possibly TRBD2 on 6 matching bases. The V end was cut by 0 bases, the J end by 3 bases, with 10 bases between. CDR1 and CDR2 from the germline V gene are SGHDT and YYEEEE. This CDR3 has 14 amino acids. CDR3 protein: CASSLGGDFYEQYF. CDR3 bases read: TGTGCCAGCAGCTTGGGAGGGGACTTCTACGAG.

This clone appeared a few times. The CDR3 reads CASSLGTSVYEQYF. The CDR3 bases that were read are TGTGCCAGCAGCCTGGGGACTAGCGTTTACGAG. This chain uses TRBV7-9 with TRBJ2-7; 10 nucleotides match TRBD2. From the germline J gene comes the end of the CDR3, since the read stops 3 residues before it. The CDR3 has 14 residues. From germline, CDR1 is SEHNR and CDR2 FQNEAQ (reference sequence). V was pared by 5 bases and J by 4 bases, with 5 bases of the junction left unmatched.

Comments on this clone: The observed sequence ends 3 residues before the CDR3 terminus, with the missing tail filled in from the germline J gene. The chain has TRBV30 and TRBJ1-1; tentative D call: TRBD1 (6 bases). The germline CDR1 and CDR2 sequences are GTSNPN and SVGIG (reference sequence). The V gene lost 5 bases and the J gene lost 5 bases, with 27 bases spanning the gap. CDR3 size: 17 residues. CDR3 DNA, as far as it was read: TGTGCCTGGGAGCGCTGGCTCCCCATTCAGGGGAGAACTGAA. It codes for CAWERWLPIQGRTE. From start to end, the CDR3 is CAWERWLPIQGRTEAFF. Combining the CDR3 with reference TRBV30 and TRBJ1-1 gives the whole variable domain SQTIHQWPATLVQPVGSPLSLECTVEGTSNPNLYWYRQAAGRGLQLLFYSVGIGQISSEVPQNLSASRPQDRQFILSSKKLLLSDSGFYLCAWERWLPIQGRTEAFFGQGTRLTVV.

This clone appeared a few times. The sequenced fragment ends 3 residues before the CDR3 boundary, so the rest is inferred from the germline J gene. This sequence joins TRBV19 and TRBJ2-1; possible D gene TRBD1, 6 bases. V lost 7 bases to trimming and J lost 6 bases, with 13 bases between them. Germline values: CDR1 LNHDA, CDR2 SQIVND (reference sequence). This CDR3 has 13 amino acids. The CDR3 sequence: CASNSMGANEQFF. The part of the CDR3 DNA that was read is TGTGCCAGTAATAGTATGGGGGCCAATGAG.

This clone was found many times. The read finishes 3 residues shy of the CDR3 end, and the germline J gene is used to complete it. This rearrangement joins TRBV29-1 to TRBJ2-7; 8 nucleotides agree with TRBD1. Trimming at V came to 4 bases and at J to 6 bases, leaving 5 bases not matched to a gene. From germline, CDR1 is SQVTM and CDR2 ANQGSEA. CDR3 length: 12 amino acids. The CDR3 DNA, read in part, is TGCAGCGTTGGACAGGGGAGGCTCGAG. It translates to CSVGQGRLE. The full-length CDR3 reads as CSVGQGRLEQYF.

Comments on this clone: The read finishes 3 residues shy of the CDR3 end, and the germline J gene is used to complete it. This chain links TRBV30 with TRBJ1-6; D is perhaps TRBD1 (6 bases). The CDR3 is made up of 13 amino acids. Germline V gene lookup returns CDR1 GTSNPN and CDR2 SVGIG (reference sequence). V was pared by 3 bases and J by 11 bases, with 14 bases between. The CDR3 here is CAWRFLGATPLHF. Partial CDR3 DNA: TGTGCCTGGAGGTTCCTGGGGGCAACACCC.

Concerning this clone: The CDR3 end is not reached by the read, which stops 3 residues before it; the germline J gene fills it in. The chain employs TRBV5-1 and TRBJ2-1; the match to TRBD1 covers 9 bases. The length of the CDR3 is 16 residues. With V trimmed by 4 bases and J by 4 bases, 9 bases remained unmatched. CDR1 and CDR2 from the germline V gene are SGHRS and YFSETQ. This CDR3 is CASSPGGTGIYNEQFF. The covered CDR3 bases are TGCGCCAGCAGCCCTGGAGGGACAGGGATATACAATGAG.

The part of the CDR3 DNA that was read is TGTGCCAGTAGTATAACCGGGACAGGCAATTCACCC. Translation: CASSITGTGNSP. The CDR3 reads in full as CASSITGTGNSPLHF. The chain uses TRBV19 and TRBJ1-6, with 8 positions matching TRBD1. The DNA ends 3 residues before the CDR3 does, and the rest of the CDR3 is filled in from the germline J gene. Germline V CDR1 and CDR2: LNHDA, SQIVND (reference sequence). The CDR3 covers 15 residues. Unmatched junction bases numbered 4, after V lost 2 bases and J lost 7 bases. The whole variable domain, filled in from reference TRBV19 and TRBJ1-6, reads DGGITQSPKYLFRKEGQNVTLSCEQNLNHDAMYWYRQDPGQGLRLIYYSQIVNDFQKGDIAEGYSVSREKKESFPLTVTSAQKNPTAFYLCASSITGTGNSPLHFGNGTRLTVT.

This clone turned up a few times. The read is 3 residues too short to cover the CDR3 end, so that end is filled in from the germline J gene. The chain has TRBV7-3 and TRBJ2-1, with 11 bases identical to TRBD2. After removal of 0 bases from V and 9 bases from J, the junction contained 10 bases not matched to a gene. CDR1 and CDR2 from the germline V gene are SGHTA and FQGTGA. The CDR3 is made up of 17 amino acids. The chain's CDR3 is CASSLTVLAGGSVEQFF. The CDR3 bases that were read are TGTGCCAGCAGCTTAACGGTATTAGCGGGGGGGTCGGTTGAG.

In this sample, this clone turned up a few times. The sequenced fragment ends 3 residues before the CDR3 boundary, so the rest is inferred from the germline J gene. This chain connects TRBV18 to TRBJ2-7; 8 nucleotides line up with TRBD1. CDR1 and CDR2 (germline): KGHSH, LQKENI. Losses at the gene ends were 3 bases for V and 2 bases for J; bases not matched to a gene: 0. The CDR3 has 13 amino acids. CDR3 bases read: TGTGCCAGCTCACCGGACAGGGCCTACGAG. It encodes CASSPDRAYE. The whole CDR3 region reads CASSPDRAYEQYF.

This clone was counted a few times. Sequencing ends 3 residues short of the CDR3 end; the germline J gene provides the rest. This chain connects TRBV19 to TRBJ2-7, with D uncertain. Germline CDR1 LNHDA, CDR2 SQIVND (reference sequence). The V gene lost 4 bases and the J gene lost 5 bases, with 15 bases spanning the gap. There are 14 residues in the CDR3. The CDR3 sequence is CASSKQTSSNEQYF. Partial CDR3 DNA: TGTGCCAGTAGTAAACAGACCTCGTCGAACGAG.

This clone has ten or more counts. The DNA ends 3 residues before the CDR3 does, and the rest of the CDR3 is filled in from the germline J gene. This chain links TRBV2 with TRBJ1-1; D might be TRBD1 (6 bases). From germline, CDR1 is SNHLY and CDR2 FYNNEI. The ends were cut back, 4 bases at V and 0 bases at J, with 21 bases in the middle. This CDR3 contains 18 residues. Here the CDR3 reads CASSVAGPTGTMNTEAFF. The CDR3 DNA, read in part, is TGTGCCAGCAGTGTCGCCGGACCGACAGGAACTATGAACACTGAA.

On this clone: The CDR3 end is not reached by the read, which stops 3 residues before it; the germline J gene fills it in. The chain links TRBV30 to TRBJ1-6, with 7 bases matching TRBD1. The ends lost 1 base at V and 0 bases at J; junction bases unmatched: 6. The germline CDR1 and CDR2 sequences are GTSNPN and SVGIG (reference sequence). The CDR3 runs 17 residues. The CDR3 here is CAWSGHRGFSYNSPLHF. Incomplete CDR3 DNA: TGTGCCTGGAGTGGGCACAGGGGCTTCTCCTATAATTCACCC.

Worth noting for this clone: The read gets to within 3 residues of the CDR3 end, and the germline J gene fills in the rest. This chain uses TRBV7-7 with TRBJ2-7; 7 bases agree with TRBD1. The CDR3 extends over 14 amino acids. The J segment lost 0 bases and the V segment lost 5 bases, leaving 4 bases of the junction unmatched. Germline V lookup: CDR1 SSHAT, CDR2 FNYEAQ (reference sequence). CDR3 protein: CASSRQGFSYEQYF. The covered CDR3 bases are TGTGCCAGCAGCCGACAGGGATTCTCCTACGAG.

Remarks on this clone: The read gets to within 3 residues of the CDR3 end, and the germline J gene fills in the rest. V usage is TRBV7-2 and J usage is TRBJ2-7; perhaps TRBD1 as D (5 bases). This CDR3 region has 13 residues. The V gene lost 5 bases and the J gene lost 5 bases, with 13 bases spanning the gap. CDR1 is SGHTA, CDR2 FQGNSA, per germline. Here the CDR3 reads CASSLRGHNEQYF. CDR3 bases read: TGTGCCAGCAGCCTTAGGGGCCACAACGAG. The complete variable domain, with remaining parts taken from reference TRBV7-2 and TRBJ2-7, reads GAGVSQSPSNKVTEKGKDVELRCDPISGHTALYWYRQSLGQGLEFLIYFQGNSAPDKSGLPSDRFSAERTGGSVSTLTIQRTQQEDSAVYLCASSLRGHNEQYFGPGTRLTVT.

This clone was observed a handful of times. The missing CDR3 end, 3 residues past where the read stops, is filled in from the germline J gene. The chain employs TRBV2 and TRBJ1-5, with D maybe TRBD1 (5 bases). From germline, CDR1 is SNHLY and CDR2 FYNNEI. Trimming shortened V by 6 bases and J by 0 bases, and 9 bases separated the two germline ends. The length of the CDR3 is 14 residues. The CDR3 loop reads CASSRGGSNQPQHF. The DNA read from the CDR3 is TGTGCCAGCAGCCGCGGGGGTAGCAATCAGCCC. The whole variable domain, filled in from reference TRBV2 and TRBJ1-5, reads EPEVTQTPSHQVTQMGQEVILRCVPISNHLYFYWYRQILGQKVEFLVSFYNNEISEKSEIFDDQFSVERPDGSNFTLKIRSTKLEDSAMYFCASSRGGSNQPQHFGDGTRLSIL.

About this clone: The read is 3 residues too short to cover the CDR3 end, so that end is filled in from the germline J gene. The chain combines TRBV5-1 with TRBJ2-7; D not resolved. V was trimmed by 2 bases and J by 0 bases, leaving 12 bases between them. CDR1 and CDR2 (germline): SGHRS, YFSETQ. This CDR3 comprises 15 residues. CDR3 DNA (partial): TGCGCCAGCAGCTTTGGTGGCGGCAGCTCCTACGAG. Encoded protein: CASSFGGGSSYE. The entire CDR3 sequence reads CASSFGGGSSYEQYF.

Remarks on this clone: The CDR3 end falls 3 residues outside the read, so it is completed with the germline J gene. The chain uses TRBV7-9 and TRBJ2-1; D is undetermined. Germline assignment: CDR1 SEHNR and CDR2 FQNEAQ (reference sequence). V was clipped by 5 bases and J by 4 bases, with 3 bases between them. This CDR3 has 11 residues. The covered CDR3 bases are TGTGCCAGCAGCCATTACAATGAG. Amino acids: CASSHYNE. The CDR3, in full, reads CASSHYNEQFF.

This clone was observed at least ten times. The read halts 3 residues ahead of the CDR3 end, with the missing end drawn from the germline J gene. The rearrangement uses TRBV11-2 and TRBJ2-2, with D possibly TRBD1 on 5 matching bases. There are 15 residues in the CDR3. CDR1 is SGHAT, CDR2 FQNNGV, per germline. V was pared by 0 bases and J by 4 bases, with 9 bases between. The CDR3 is CASSLEARATGELFF. The DNA read from the CDR3 is TGTGCCAGCAGCTTAGAAGCCAGGGCCACCGGGGAG.

There are many counts of this clone. The read stops 3 residues short of the end of the CDR3; the missing end is completed from the germline J gene. The J gene is TRBJ1-1, the V gene TRBV5-1; possible D gene TRBD1, 6 bases. The CDR3 loop spans 16 amino acids. The germline gives CDR1 SGHRS, CDR2 YFSETQ. V lost 1 base to trimming and J lost 0 bases, with 13 bases between them. Partial CDR3 DNA: TGCGCCAGCAGCTTGTTTGGGGGCCGGGTGAACACTGAA. It yields the protein CASSLFGGRVNTE. The complete CDR3 protein is CASSLFGGRVNTEAFF.

With respect to this clone: Read sequence stops 3 residues before the CDR3 end, and the germline J gene provides the missing end. This sequence joins TRBV7-9 and TRBJ1-1, with a weak D call TRBD1 (6 bases). Germline V lookup: CDR1 SEHNR, CDR2 FQNEAQ (reference sequence). CDR3 length: 13 amino acids. The part of the CDR3 DNA that was read is TGTGCCAGCAGCTTAAGGGACACAACAGAA. It is translated as CASSLRDTTE. The entire CDR3 protein is CASSLRDTTEAFF.

This clone was counted between two and nine times. The read terminates 3 residues ahead of where the CDR3 ends, so the germline J gene completes it. The genes are TRBV19 and TRBJ2-6; TRBD1 matches at 7 bases. Unmatched junction bases numbered 9, after V lost 0 bases and J lost 7 bases. From germline, CDR1 is LNHDA and CDR2 SQIVND (reference sequence). This CDR3 is built from 17 residues. This chain's CDR3 is CASSIDGTDPRANVLTF. Incomplete CDR3 DNA: TGTGCCAGTAGTATAGATGGGACAGACCCCAGAGCCAACGTC. Using reference TRBV19 and TRBJ2-6 for the parts outside the CDR3, the full variable domain is DGGITQSPKYLFRKEGQNVTLSCEQNLNHDAMYWYRQDPGQGLRLIYYSQIVNDFQKGDIAEGYSVSREKKESFPLTVTSAQKNPTAFYLCASSIDGTDPRANVLTFGAGSRLTVL.

This clone was detected a few times. The read halts 3 residues ahead of the CDR3 end, with the missing end drawn from the germline J gene. The rearrangement joins TRBV18 to TRBJ2-7; unclear D gene. Trimming pared 5 bases from V and 0 bases from J, leaving 11 bases between. Germline assignment: CDR1 KGHSH and CDR2 LQKENI. The CDR3 contains 14 residues. CDR3 residues: CASSDTAASYEQYF. Incomplete CDR3 DNA: TGTGCCAGCTCAGACACAGCAGCCTCCTACGAG.

This clone has a count of ten or more. Sequencing ends 3 residues short of the CDR3 end; the germline J gene provides the rest. J is TRBJ1-2 and V is TRBV2, with 9 nucleotides matching TRBD1. Trimming cost V 2 bases and J 2 bases; bases outside gene matches: 6. The CDR3 contains 16 residues. CDR1 and CDR2 (germline): SNHLY, FYNNEI. The CDR3 DNA, read in part, is TGTGCCAGCAGTGAACTAAGTACAGGGGGCAACTATGGC. This encodes CASSELSTGGNYG. The full-length CDR3 reads as CASSELSTGGNYGYTF.

This clone was detected a few times. The missing CDR3 end, 3 residues past where the read stops, is filled in from the germline J gene. The V gene is TRBV6-2 or TRBV6-3, the J gene TRBJ1-1; 7 nucleotides agree with TRBD1. This CDR3 is 15 amino acids long. The germline V gene encodes CDR1 MNHEY and CDR2 SVGEGT. The junction had 6 bases not matched to a gene; V was cut back by 0 bases and J by 5 bases. The CDR3 DNA, read in part, is TGTGCCAGCAGTTACTCGAGAAGGGGGCGAACTGAA. Amino acid sequence: CASSYSRRGRTE. The whole CDR3 is CASSYSRRGRTEAFF.

To note about this clone: Read coverage stops 3 residues before the CDR3 terminus; the germline J gene supplies the remainder. The genes are TRBV30 and TRBJ2-1; 7 bases fit TRBD1. This CDR3 is 15 amino acids long. Losses at the gene ends were 0 bases for V and 1 base for J; bases not matched to a gene: 3. Germline V lookup: CDR1 GTSNPN, CDR2 SVGIG (reference sequence). CDR3 bases read: TGTGCCTGGAGTGTCGTGACAGGGTCCTACAATGAG. Translation: CAWSVVTGSYNE. The full CDR3 sequence reads CAWSVVTGSYNEQFF.

Details on this clone: Coverage ceases 3 residues before the CDR3 finishes, and the germline J gene fills in the end. The rearrangement links TRBV19 to TRBJ1-2; 8 bases map to TRBD1. Trimming removed 5 bases from V and 3 bases from J; junction bases left unmatched: 5. CDR3 length: 14 amino acids. Germline CDR1 is LNHDA and CDR2 is SQIVND (reference sequence). The part of the CDR3 DNA that was read is TGTGCCAGTAGTGACAGGGGATCGCACTATGGC. Translating gives CASSDRGSHYG. The entire CDR3 is CASSDRGSHYGYTF.

In its sample, this clone was seen a few times. The CDR3 DNA, read in part, is TGTGCCAGCAGCCCAGACAGCAATGAG. It yields the protein CASSPDSNE. The CDR3 in its entirety is CASSPDSNEQFF. This sequence joins TRBV7-6 and TRBJ2-1; D perhaps matches TRBD1 (5 bases). The DNA ends 3 residues before the CDR3 does, and the rest of the CDR3 is filled in from the germline J gene. Germline V gives CDR1 SGHVS, CDR2 FNYEAQ. V lost 5 bases, J lost 6 bases, and 8 bases lay in between. This CDR3 has 12 residues.

To note about this clone: The read comes to an end 3 residues before the CDR3 does, leaving the germline J gene to fill in the end. V usage is TRBV6-2 or TRBV6-3 and J usage is TRBJ2-7; 7 positions agree with TRBD2. J was trimmed by 3 bases and V by 10 bases; bases with no gene match: 12. The CDR3 is 14 amino acids. CDR1 is MNHEY, CDR2 SVGEGT, per germline. The part of the CDR3 DNA that was read is TGTGCCACTCAGCCTACCGGGACTAACTACGAG. It is translated as CATQPTGTNYE. The CDR3 in its entirety is CATQPTGTNYEQYF.

As regards this clone: The CDR3 extends 3 residues past the end of the read, so its final part is completed from the germline J gene. This chain joins TRBV10-2 and TRBJ1-5; tentative D call: TRBD1 (6 bases). In germline, CDR1 is WSHSY, CDR2 SAAADI. Trimming removed 8 bases at V and 6 bases at J, with 17 bases between. The CDR3 extends over 14 amino acids. This CDR3 is CASRPSGVGQPQHF. The CDR3 DNA, read in part, is TGCGCCAGCCGTCCCTCAGGGGTCGGTCAGCCC.